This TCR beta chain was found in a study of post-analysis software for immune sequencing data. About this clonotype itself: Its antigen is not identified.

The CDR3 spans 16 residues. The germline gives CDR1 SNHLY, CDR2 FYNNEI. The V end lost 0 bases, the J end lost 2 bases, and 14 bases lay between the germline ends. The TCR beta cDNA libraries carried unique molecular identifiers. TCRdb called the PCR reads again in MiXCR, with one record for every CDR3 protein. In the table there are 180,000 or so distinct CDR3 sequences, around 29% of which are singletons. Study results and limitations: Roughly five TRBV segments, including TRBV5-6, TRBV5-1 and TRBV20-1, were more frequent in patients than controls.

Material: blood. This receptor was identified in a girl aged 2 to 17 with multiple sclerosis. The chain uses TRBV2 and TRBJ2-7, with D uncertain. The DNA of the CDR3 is TGTGCCAGCAGTGAAGCGCATTTCCTGGGCACCTACGAGCAGTACTTC. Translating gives CASSEAHFLGTYEQYF. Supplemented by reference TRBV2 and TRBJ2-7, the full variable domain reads EPEVTQTPSHQVTQMGQEVILRCVPISNHLYFYWYRQILGQKVEFLVSFYNNEISEKSEIFDDQFSVERPDGSNFTLKIRSTKLEDSAMYFCASSEAHFLGTYEQYFGPGTRLTVT.